A single sample is the source of the 26 T cell receptor beta chains below, sequenced in a study of T cells in Graves' hyperthyroidism and ophthalmopathy. TCR beta CDR3 sequences were amplified from RNA transcripts. In the first-round RT-PCR of the TCR CDR3, the HTBI primer set was used. TCRdb re-called the multiplex PCR reads through MiXCR, storing one row per CDR3 protein. Of about 480,000 distinct CDR3 sequences in the sample, 20% to 25% were seen once. The sample was blood. These receptors all come from a woman in her 70s with Graves' ophthalmopathy.

A few counts support this clonotype. The chain combines TRBV7-6 with TRBJ2-7; D not resolved. The CDR3 extends over 13 amino acids. Per germline, CDR1 SGHVS and CDR2 FNYEAQ. Trimming left V 5 bases short and J 3 bases short, with 11 bases between. The CDR3 DNA sequence: TGTGCCAGCAGCGTCACAAACCGCTACGAGCAGTACTTC. Encoded protein: CASSVTNRYEQYF. Using reference TRBV7-6 and TRBJ2-7 for the parts outside the CDR3, the full variable domain is GAGVSQSPRYKVTKRGQDVALRCDPISGHVSLYWYRQALGQGPEFLTYFNYEAQQDKSGLPNDRFSAERPEGSISTLTIQRTEQRDSAMYRCASSVTNRYEQYFGPGTRLTVT.

The V call is TRBV18, the J call TRBJ1-2; D ambiguous. Deletions cut 6 bases from V and 4 bases from J, with 12 bases between. CDR3 length: 13 amino acids. Germline loops: CDR1 KGHSH, CDR2 LQKENI. Here the CDR3 reads CASSTITSYGYTF. The CDR3 nucleotides are TGTGCCAGCTCGACCATAACCTCCTATGGCTACACCTTC. Variable domain in full (rest from reference TRBV18 and TRBJ1-2): NAGVMQNPRHLVRRRGQEARLRCSPMKGHSHVYWYRQLPEEGLKFMVYLQKENIIDESGMPKERFSAEFPKEGPSILRIQQVVRGDSAAYFCASSTITSYGYTFGSGTRLTVV.

This clonotype was observed a handful of times. V and J are TRBV7-2 and TRBJ2-4; D may be TRBD1 (8 bases). Trimming stripped 0 bases from V and 7 bases from J, with 28 bases between. Germline V lookup: CDR1 SGHTA, CDR2 FQGNSA. This CDR3 is 20 amino acids long. For the CDR3, the DNA is TGTGCCAGCAGCTTAGCGCGGGGAGGGACAGGACCCCGATTCCGTAACATTCAGTACTTC. Its translation: CASSLARGGTGPRFRNIQYF.

This clonotype was seen more than once but under ten times. The rearrangement uses TRBV5-6 and TRBJ1-5; 10 nucleotides match TRBD1. The CDR3 extends over 16 amino acids. CDR1 SGHDT and CDR2 YYEEEE come from the germline V gene. V lost 0 bases to trimming and J lost 5 bases; unmatched junction nucleotides: 5. The CDR3 DNA reads as TGTGCCAGCAGCTTGGGTTGGGACAGGGGCCATCAGCCCCAGCATTTT. Protein product: CASSLGWDRGHQPQHF.

There are a few counts of this clonotype. The gene calls are TRBV5-1 and TRBJ2-7; no firm D call. V lost 0 bases and J 4 bases, leaving 14 bases between the germline ends. Germline-derived CDR1 and CDR2 are SGHRS and YFSETQ. The CDR3 is made up of 15 amino acids. CDR3 amino acids: CASSLEPLGAYEQYF. CDR3 nucleotides: TGCGCCAGCAGCTTGGAGCCCCTCGGAGCTTACGAGCAGTACTTC.

The chain has TRBV19 and TRBJ1-4; D is unclear. The V gene lost 5 bases and the J gene lost 3 bases, with 16 bases spanning the gap. The CDR3 runs 16 residues. The germline CDR1 and CDR2 sequences are LNHDA and SQIVND (reference sequence). The CDR3 reads CASSSPSRRPNEKLFF. The CDR3 DNA reads TGTGCCAGTAGTTCACCCTCCCGGCGCCCTAATGAAAAACTGTTTTTT.

This chain joins TRBV11-2 and TRBJ2-1; 7 bases align to TRBD1. V lost 6 bases to trimming and J lost 2 bases; unmatched junction nucleotides: 4. Looked up from germline, CDR1 is SGHAT and CDR2 is FQNNGV. The CDR3 covers 14 residues. CDR3 nucleotide sequence: TGTGCCAGCAGTATCGGGACAGCCTACAATGAGCAGTTCTTC. Translation: CASSIGTAYNEQFF.

This clonotype was counted at least ten times. The V call is TRBV11-2, the J call TRBJ2-7; D is unresolved. The germline V gene encodes CDR1 SGHAT and CDR2 FQNNGV. The CDR3 runs 14 residues. V lost 2 bases, J lost 0 bases, and 8 bases lay in between. The CDR3 loop reads CASSLILPSYEQYF. The CDR3 bases are TGTGCCAGCAGCTTAATACTGCCCTCCTACGAGCAGTACTTC. The entire variable domain, with the rest obtained from reference TRBV11-2 and TRBJ2-7, is as follows: EAGVAQSPRYKIIEKRQSVAFWCNPISGHATLYWYQQILGQGPKLLIQFQNNGVVDDSQLPKDRFSAERLKGVDSTLKIQPAKLEDSAVYLCASSLILPSYEQYFGPGTRLTVT.

In this sample, this clonotype turned up many times. The chain joins TRBV29-1 to TRBJ2-5; TRBD2 is a possible D gene (6 bases). Trimming left V 7 bases short and J 0 bases short, with 12 bases between. The CDR3 runs 13 residues. CDR1 and CDR2 from the germline V gene are SQVTM and ANQGSEA. The CDR3 bases are TGCAGCGGGGGGGAGTGGTACCAAGAGACCCAGTACTTC. Amino acid sequence: CSGGEWYQETQYF.

This clonotype was observed many times. The rearrangement joins TRBV7-2 to TRBJ2-5; D perhaps matches TRBD2 (5 bases). The CDR3 totals 12 residues. Trimming took 5 bases from V and 7 from J, leaving 11 bases between them. In germline, CDR1 is SGHTA, CDR2 FQGNSA. CDR3 bases: TGTGCCAGCAGCCCCCGCCGGGGGACCCAGTACTTC. The encoded protein is CASSPRRGTQYF.

This clonotype showed up many times. This chain connects TRBV28 to TRBJ1-1; TRBD1 is a possible D gene (5 bases). Germline CDR1 reads MDHEN; CDR2 reads SYDVKM. V was pared by 7 bases and J by 4 bases, with 13 bases between. This CDR3 comprises 13 residues. The CDR3 bases are TGTGCCAGCATGCAGGGAGTGGGCACTGAAGCTTTCTTT. Translated: CASMQGVGTEAFF.

This clonotype was observed at least ten times. This chain joins TRBV2 and TRBJ2-7; TRBD2 matches 13 bases. In germline, CDR1 is SNHLY, CDR2 FYNNEI. The CDR3 spans 16 residues. V was clipped by 5 bases and J by 6 bases; unmatched bases: 10. Here the CDR3 DNA reads TGTGCCAGCAGTACTAGCGGGAGGGCCTCTGTCGGCGAGCAGTACTTC. This sequence encodes CASSTSGRASVGEQYF.

There are many counts of this clonotype. The rearrangement joins TRBV12-3 or TRBV12-4 to TRBJ1-1, with 8 positions matching TRBD1. J lost 7 bases, V lost 1 base, and 2 bases had no gene match. The CDR3 runs to 13 residues. CDR3 residues: CASSLGTGSEAFF. CDR3 DNA sequence: TGTGCCAGCAGTTTAGGGACAGGGAGTGAAGCTTTCTTT.

This rearrangement joins TRBV28 to TRBJ2-3, with 7 nucleotides matching TRBD1. The CDR3 is 15 residues long. J gave up 0 bases and V 6 bases, and 6 bases lay outside the gene matches. Germline V gives CDR1 MDHEN, CDR2 SYDVKM. CDR3 in DNA: TGTGCCAGCAGACTACAGGGGACGAGCACAGATACGCAGTATTTT. Its translation is CASRLQGTSTDTQYF.

The chain combines TRBV6-2 or TRBV6-3 with TRBJ2-3, with 11 bases aligning to TRBD2. Looked up from germline, CDR1 is MNHEY and CDR2 is SVGEGT. CDR3 size: 16 residues. After removal of 6 bases from V and 2 bases from J, the junction contained 7 bases not matched to a gene. CDR3: CASRTGLAGVTDTQYF. Here the CDR3 DNA reads TGTGCCAGCAGAACTGGACTAGCGGGTGTCACAGATACGCAGTATTTT.

V usage is TRBV12-3 or TRBV12-4 and J usage is TRBJ2-6, with 9 bases fitting TRBD2. CDR3 length: 15 amino acids. Germline trimming cut 7 bases from V and 2 bases from J; bases unmatched to any gene: 3. As DNA, the CDR3 is TGTGCCAGCACCCGCGGGAGGGCTGGGGCCAACGTCCTGACTTTC. Residues: CASTRGRAGANVLTF.

This clonotype was detected many times. The rearrangement joins TRBV15 to TRBJ2-4, with TRBD1 matching over 10 bases. The CDR3 covers 14 residues. Germline loops: CDR1 LNHNV, CDR2 YYDKDF (reference sequence). J gave up 7 bases and V 5 bases, and 5 bases lay outside the gene matches. The CDR3, as DNA: TGTGCCACCAGCCGATCGGGACAGGGGAACATTCAGTACTTC. It codes for CATSRSGQGNIQYF.

This clonotype was counted ten times or more. V and J are TRBV20-1 and TRBJ1-5; D gene uncertain. Trimming pared 3 bases from V and 0 bases from J, leaving 9 bases between. Looked up from germline, CDR1 is DFQATT and CDR2 is SNEGSKA (reference sequence). The CDR3 spans 14 residues. The CDR3 reads CSASTPNSNQPQHF. The CDR3 DNA is TGCAGTGCTAGCACACCAAATAGCAATCAGCCCCAGCATTTT.

The chain uses TRBV5-4 and TRBJ1-3; no clear D. Germline CDR1 reads SGHNT; CDR2 reads YYREEE (reference sequence). V dropped 0 bases and J dropped 8 bases, with 9 bases sitting between them. The CDR3 consists of 13 residues. CDR3 protein: CASSLELDDTIYF. The DNA of the CDR3 is TGTGCCAGCAGCTTGGAGCTAGATGACACCATATATTTT.

This clonotype was counted only a few times. The chain links TRBV6-1 to TRBJ2-7; 13 bases map to TRBD2. Trimming removed 0 bases from V and 2 bases from J; junction bases left unmatched: 10. The CDR3 is 19 residues long. Germline CDR1 reads MNHNS; CDR2 reads SASEGT. The CDR3 DNA follows: TGTGCCAGCAGTGAAGCGCTTCACGGAACTAGCGGGAGGGCCTACGAGCAGTACTTC. Translating gives CASSEALHGTSGRAYEQYF.

Ten or more counts support this clonotype. V gene TRBV12-3 or TRBV12-4 combines with J gene TRBJ1-4; TRBD1 might be the D (6 bases). V lost 5 bases, J lost 5 bases, and 18 bases lay in between. This CDR3 comprises 16 residues. For the CDR3, the DNA is TGTGCCAGCAGTCCCCAGGGGATTAATGGAAATGAAAAACTGTTTTTT. This sequence encodes CASSPQGINGNEKLFF.

Many counts were recorded for this clonotype. The J gene is TRBJ2-3, the V gene TRBV5-1, with TRBD2 identical over 12 bases. The CDR3 sequence is 15 residues long. The germline V gene has CDR1 SGHRS and CDR2 YFSETQ. Losses at the gene ends were 3 bases for V and 4 bases for J; bases not matched to a gene: 3. The CDR3 DNA reads TGCGCCAGCAGCTCGACTAGCGGGAGTGCAGATACGCAGTATTTT. As protein: CASSSTSGSADTQYF.

The chain employs TRBV10-1 and TRBJ2-3; 8 bases fit TRBD2. Trimming at V came to 0 bases and at J to 6 bases, leaving 11 bases not matched to a gene. CDR3 length equals 17 residues. In germline, CDR1 is WNHNN, CDR2 SYGVQD (reference sequence). CDR3 in amino acids: CASSESRSASGRDTQYF. DNA for the CDR3: TGCGCCAGCAGTGAGTCGAGATCGGCTAGCGGGCGCGATACGCAGTATTTT.

This clonotype has more than one count but fewer than ten. The chain has TRBV11-1 and TRBJ1-1; 7 nucleotides match TRBD1. Germline CDR1 is SGHAT and CDR2 is FQDESV (reference sequence). V lost 4 bases, J lost 5 bases, and 10 bases stayed unmatched. The CDR3 totals 15 residues. Here the CDR3 reads CASSSKPRRGTEAFF. CDR3 coding DNA: TGTGCCAGCAGCTCTAAACCCCGCAGGGGGACTGAAGCTTTCTTT.

This clonotype has at least ten counts. The genes are TRBV27 and TRBJ2-1, with TRBD2 matching over 7 bases. The V segment lost 5 bases and the J segment 9 bases; nucleotides outside the gene matches: 10. The CDR3 totals 14 residues. Germline assignment: CDR1 MNHEY and CDR2 SMNVEV (reference sequence). CDR3 sequence: CASSLQGLVAEQFF. CDR3 bases: TGTGCCAGCAGTCTCCAAGGACTAGTAGCTGAGCAGTTCTTC.

The table lists this clonotype with a few counts. The chain combines TRBV6-1 with TRBJ1-2; D is unclear. V lost 6 bases, J lost 6 bases, and 8 bases lay in between. The germline V gene has CDR1 MNHNS and CDR2 SASEGT. The CDR3 has 11 residues. The CDR3 protein is CASRRQHGYTF. For the CDR3, the DNA is TGTGCCAGCAGGCGGCAGCATGGCTACACCTTC.